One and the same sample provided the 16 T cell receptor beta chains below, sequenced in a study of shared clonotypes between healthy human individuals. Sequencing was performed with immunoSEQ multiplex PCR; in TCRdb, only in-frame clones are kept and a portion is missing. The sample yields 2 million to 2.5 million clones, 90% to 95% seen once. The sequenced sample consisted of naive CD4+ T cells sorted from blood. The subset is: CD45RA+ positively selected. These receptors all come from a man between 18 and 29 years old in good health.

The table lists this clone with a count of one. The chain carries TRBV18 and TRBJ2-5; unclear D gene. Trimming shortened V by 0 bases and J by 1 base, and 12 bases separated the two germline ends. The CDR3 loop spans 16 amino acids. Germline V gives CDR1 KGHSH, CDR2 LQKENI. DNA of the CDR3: TGTGCCAGCTCACCACCGATCGGGCAGGTCCAAGAGACCCAGTACTTC. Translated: CASSPPIGQVQETQYF.

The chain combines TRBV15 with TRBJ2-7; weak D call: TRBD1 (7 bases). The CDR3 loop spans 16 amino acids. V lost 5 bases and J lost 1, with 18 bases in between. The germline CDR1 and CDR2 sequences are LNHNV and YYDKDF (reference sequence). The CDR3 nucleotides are TGTGCCACCAGCTCTCTTTGGGCAGGGGGGTCCTACGAGCAGTACTTC. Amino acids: CATSSLWAGGSYEQYF. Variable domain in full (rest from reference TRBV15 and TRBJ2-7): DAMVIQNPRYQVTQFGKPVTLSCSQTLNHNVMYWYQQKSSQAPKLLFHYYDKDFNNEADTPDNFQSRRPNTSFCFLDIRSPGLGDTAMYLCATSSLWAGGSYEQYFGPGTRLTVT.

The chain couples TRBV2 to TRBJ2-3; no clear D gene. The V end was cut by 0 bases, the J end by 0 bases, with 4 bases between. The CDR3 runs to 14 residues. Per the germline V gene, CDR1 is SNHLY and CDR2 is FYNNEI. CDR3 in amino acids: CASSEAPSTDTQYF. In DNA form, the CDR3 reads TGTGCCAGCAGTGAAGCCCCGAGCACAGATACGCAGTATTTT.

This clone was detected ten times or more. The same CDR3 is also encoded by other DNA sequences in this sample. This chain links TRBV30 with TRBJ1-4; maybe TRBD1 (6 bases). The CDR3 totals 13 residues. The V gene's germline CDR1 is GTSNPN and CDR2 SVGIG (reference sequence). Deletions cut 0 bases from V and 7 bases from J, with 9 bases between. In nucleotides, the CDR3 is TGTGCCTGGAGTGTCGGGGGCGCTGAAAAACTGTTTTTT. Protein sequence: CAWSVGGAEKLFF.

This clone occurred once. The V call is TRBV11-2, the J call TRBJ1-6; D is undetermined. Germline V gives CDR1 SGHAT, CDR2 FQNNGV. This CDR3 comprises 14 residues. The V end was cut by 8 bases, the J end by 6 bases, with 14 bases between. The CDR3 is CASRRPFVNSPLHF. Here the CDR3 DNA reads TGTGCCAGCCGCCGCCCGTTCGTTAATTCACCCCTCCACTTT.

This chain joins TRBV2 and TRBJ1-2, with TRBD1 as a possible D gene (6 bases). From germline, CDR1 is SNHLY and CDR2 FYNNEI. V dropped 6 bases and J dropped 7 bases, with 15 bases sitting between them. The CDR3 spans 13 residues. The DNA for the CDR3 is TGTGCCAGCAGCATTCCTAGGGGGTTTGGCTACACCTTC. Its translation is CASSIPRGFGYTF. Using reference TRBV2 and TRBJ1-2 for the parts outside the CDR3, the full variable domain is EPEVTQTPSHQVTQMGQEVILRCVPISNHLYFYWYRQILGQKVEFLVSFYNNEISEKSEIFDDQFSVERPDGSNFTLKIRSTKLEDSAMYFCASSIPRGFGYTFGSGTRLTVV.

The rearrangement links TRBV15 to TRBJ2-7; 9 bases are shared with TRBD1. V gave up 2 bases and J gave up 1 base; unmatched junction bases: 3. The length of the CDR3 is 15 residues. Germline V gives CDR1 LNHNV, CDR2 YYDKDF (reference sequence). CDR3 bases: TGTGCCACCAGCAGATTACAGGGGGCGTCCTACGAGCAGTACTTC. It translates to CATSRLQGASYEQYF.

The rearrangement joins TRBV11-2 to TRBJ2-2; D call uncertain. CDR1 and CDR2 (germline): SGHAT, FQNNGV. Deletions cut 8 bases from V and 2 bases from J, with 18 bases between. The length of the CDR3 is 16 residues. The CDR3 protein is CASRPASRSNTGELFF. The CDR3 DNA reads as TGTGCCAGCCGCCCAGCTAGTAGGTCAAACACCGGGGAGCTGTTTTTT.

The CDR3 loop reads CASSFDTGATYEQYF. DNA for the CDR3: TGTGCCAGCAGCTTCGACACAGGGGCGACCTACGAGCAGTACTTC. This sequence joins TRBV11-2 and TRBJ2-7; TRBD1 matches 7 bases. This CDR3 has 15 amino acids. Germline CDR1 is SGHAT and CDR2 is FQNNGV. V lost 3 bases and J lost 2; bases outside the gene matches: 7.

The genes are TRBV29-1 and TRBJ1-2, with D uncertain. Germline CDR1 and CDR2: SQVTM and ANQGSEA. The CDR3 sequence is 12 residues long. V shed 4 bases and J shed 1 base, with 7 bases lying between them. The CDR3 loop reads CSVGLFNYGYTF. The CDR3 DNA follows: TGCAGCGTTGGACTGTTTAACTATGGCTACACCTTC.

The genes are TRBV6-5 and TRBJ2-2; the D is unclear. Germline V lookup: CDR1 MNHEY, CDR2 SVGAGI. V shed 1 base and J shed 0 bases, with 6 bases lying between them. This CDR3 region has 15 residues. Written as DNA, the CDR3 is TGTGCCAGCAGTTACTGGGGTGCGAACACCGGGGAGCTGTTTTTT. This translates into CASSYWGANTGELFF.

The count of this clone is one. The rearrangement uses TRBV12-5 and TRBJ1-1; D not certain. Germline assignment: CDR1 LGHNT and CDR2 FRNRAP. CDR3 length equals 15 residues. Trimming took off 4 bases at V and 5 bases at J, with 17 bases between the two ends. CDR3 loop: CASGSPLLGKTEAFF. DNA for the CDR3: TGTGCTAGTGGTTCCCCGTTATTGGGGAAGACTGAAGCTTTCTTT.

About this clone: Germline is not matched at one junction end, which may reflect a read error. The CDR3 DNA is TGTGCTAGCAGCTTAAGGCTAGCGGGGACCTACAATGAGCAGTTCTTC. Translated, it gives CASSLRLAGTYNEQFF. The V call is TRBV7-7, the J call TRBJ2-1; 9 nucleotides match TRBD2. Germline assignment: CDR1 SSHAT and CDR2 FNYEAQ (reference sequence). CDR3 size: 16 residues.

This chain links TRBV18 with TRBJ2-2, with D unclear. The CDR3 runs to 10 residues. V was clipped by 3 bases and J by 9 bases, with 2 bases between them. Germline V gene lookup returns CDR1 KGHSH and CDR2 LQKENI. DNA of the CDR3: TGTGCCAGCTCACCCAGGGAGCTGTTTTTT. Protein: CASSPRELFF.

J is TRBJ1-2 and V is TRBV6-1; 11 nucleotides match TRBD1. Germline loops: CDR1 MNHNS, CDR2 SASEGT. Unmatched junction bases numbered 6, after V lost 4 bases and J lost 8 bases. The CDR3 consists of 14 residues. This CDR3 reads CASSVGQGARGYTF. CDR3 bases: TGTGCCAGCAGTGTCGGACAGGGGGCCCGAGGCTACACCTTC.

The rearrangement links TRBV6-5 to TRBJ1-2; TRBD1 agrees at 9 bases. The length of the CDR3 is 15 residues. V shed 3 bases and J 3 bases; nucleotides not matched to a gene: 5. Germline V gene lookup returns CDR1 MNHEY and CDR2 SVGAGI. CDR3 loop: CASSYRDRDYYGYTF. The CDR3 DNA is TGTGCCAGCAGTTATCGGGACAGGGATTACTATGGCTACACCTTC.